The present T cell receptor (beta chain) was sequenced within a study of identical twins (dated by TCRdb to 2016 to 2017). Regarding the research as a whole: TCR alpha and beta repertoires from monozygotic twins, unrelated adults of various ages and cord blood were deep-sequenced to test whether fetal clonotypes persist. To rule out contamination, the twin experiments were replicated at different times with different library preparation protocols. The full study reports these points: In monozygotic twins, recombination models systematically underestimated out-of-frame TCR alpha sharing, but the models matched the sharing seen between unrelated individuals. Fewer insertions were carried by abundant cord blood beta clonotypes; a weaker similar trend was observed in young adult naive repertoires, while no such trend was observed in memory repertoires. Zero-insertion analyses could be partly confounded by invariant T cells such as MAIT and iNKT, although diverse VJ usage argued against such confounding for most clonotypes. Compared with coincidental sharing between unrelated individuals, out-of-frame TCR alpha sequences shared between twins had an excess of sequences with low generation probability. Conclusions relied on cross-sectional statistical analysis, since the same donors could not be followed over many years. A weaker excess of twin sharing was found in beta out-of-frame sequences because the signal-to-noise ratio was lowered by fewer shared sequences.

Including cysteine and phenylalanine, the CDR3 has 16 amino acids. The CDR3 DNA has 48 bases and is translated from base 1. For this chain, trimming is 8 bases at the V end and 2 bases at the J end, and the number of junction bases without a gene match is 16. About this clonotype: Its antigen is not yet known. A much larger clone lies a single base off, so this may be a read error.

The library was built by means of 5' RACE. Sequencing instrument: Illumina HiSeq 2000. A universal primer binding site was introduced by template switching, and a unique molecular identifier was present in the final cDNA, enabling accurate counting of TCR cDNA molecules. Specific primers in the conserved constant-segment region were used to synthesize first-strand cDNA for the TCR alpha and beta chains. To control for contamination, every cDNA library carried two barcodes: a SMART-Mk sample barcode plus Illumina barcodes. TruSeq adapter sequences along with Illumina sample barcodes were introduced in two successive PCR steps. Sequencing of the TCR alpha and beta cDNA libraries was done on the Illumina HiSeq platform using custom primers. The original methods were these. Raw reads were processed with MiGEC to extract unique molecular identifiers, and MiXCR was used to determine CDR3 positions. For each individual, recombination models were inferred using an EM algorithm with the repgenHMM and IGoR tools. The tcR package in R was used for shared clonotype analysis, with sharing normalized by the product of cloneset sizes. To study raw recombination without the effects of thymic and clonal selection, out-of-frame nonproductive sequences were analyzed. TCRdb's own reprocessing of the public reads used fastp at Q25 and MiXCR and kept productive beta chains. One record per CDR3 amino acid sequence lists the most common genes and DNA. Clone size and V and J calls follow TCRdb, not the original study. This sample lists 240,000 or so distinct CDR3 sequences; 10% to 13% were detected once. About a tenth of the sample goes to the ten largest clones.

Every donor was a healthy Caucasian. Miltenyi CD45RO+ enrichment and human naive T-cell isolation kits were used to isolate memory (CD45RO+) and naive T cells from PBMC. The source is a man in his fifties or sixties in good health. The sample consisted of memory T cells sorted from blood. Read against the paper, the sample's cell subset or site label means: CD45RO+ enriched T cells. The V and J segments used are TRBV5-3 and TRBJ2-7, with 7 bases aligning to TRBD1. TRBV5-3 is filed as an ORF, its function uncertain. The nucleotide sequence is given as TGTGCCAGTTCCCGGGACAGCAACTCTAATACCTACGAGCAGTACTTC. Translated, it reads CASSRDSNSNTYEQYF.